This TCR beta chain was sequenced for a study of T cells in Graves' hyperthyroidism and ophthalmopathy. Newly diagnosed patients aged 18 to 65 had hyperthyroidism of under 2 months' duration. Used for diagnoses were clinical symptoms, serum thyroxine and TRAb, thyroid ultrasound and orbital computed tomography. TCR beta CDR3 sequences were amplified from RNA transcripts. Initially, a first-round RT-PCR of the TCR CDR3 employed the HTBI primer set. TCRdb analysed the multiplex PCR reads with MiXCR anew, one entry per CDR3 protein. The profile covers 800,000 or so distinct CDR3 sequences, with roughly 37% appearing a single time and around 9.3% taken by the ten largest. The table lists this clonotype with a few counts. Its antigen is currently unknown. Germline V gene sequence: CDR1 ENHRY, CDR2 SYGVKD. The CDR3 runs to 14 residues. With 11 bases removed from V and 2 bases from J, the gap between germline ends came to 16 bases.

The study, taken as a whole, reports: By a 13 V-J model, ophthalmopathy was set apart from stable hyperthyroidism.

The sequencing sample was made of blood. The receptor's source is a young man with Graves' hyperthyroidism. This chain uses TRBV10-3 with TRBJ1-5, with unresolved D. CDR3: CAWSDMAGNQPQHF. CDR3 nucleotides: TGTGCCTGGAGTGACATGGCGGGCAATCAGCCCCAGCATTTT.